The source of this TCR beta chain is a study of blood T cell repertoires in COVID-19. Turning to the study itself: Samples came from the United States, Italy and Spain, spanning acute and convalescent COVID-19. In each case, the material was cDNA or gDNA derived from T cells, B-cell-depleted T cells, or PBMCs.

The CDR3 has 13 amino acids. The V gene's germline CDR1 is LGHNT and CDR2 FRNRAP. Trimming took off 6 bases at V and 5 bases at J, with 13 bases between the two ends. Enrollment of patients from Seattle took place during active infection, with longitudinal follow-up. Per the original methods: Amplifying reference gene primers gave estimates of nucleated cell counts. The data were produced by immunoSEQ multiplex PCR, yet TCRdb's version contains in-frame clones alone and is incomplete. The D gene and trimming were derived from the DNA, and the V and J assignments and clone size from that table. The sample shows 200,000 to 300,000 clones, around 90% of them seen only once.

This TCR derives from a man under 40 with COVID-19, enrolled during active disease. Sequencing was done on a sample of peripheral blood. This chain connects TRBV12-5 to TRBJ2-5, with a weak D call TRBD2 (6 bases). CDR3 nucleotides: TGTGCTAGTGGCCCGAGGGGAGGTGAGACCCAGTACTTC. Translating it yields CASGPRGGETQYF.